Listed below are T cell receptor beta chains from one sample, sequenced in a study of OX40 agonist ivuxolimab in advanced cancers. Profiled with immunoSEQ multiplex PCR; TCRdb holds only in-frame clones, not every one. Counted here are 40,000 to 45,000 clones, under 90% occurring once; the ten biggest clones make up roughly 24%. The sequences come from CD4+ or CD8+ T cells sorted from blood, collected in a trial of the OX40 agonist ivuxolimab. Receptors originate from an adult with an advanced solid tumor such as melanoma, head and neck, liver or kidney cancer. The CDR3 runs from the conserved cysteine through the conserved F or W. D genes are given only for firm matches. Rows may omit the clone size; those that give it use once, few, many or a size class.

CDR3 DNA,CDR3 protein,D gene,V gene,clone size,J gene
TGCGCCAGCAGCTTATACGGGTTCACAGATACGCAGTATTTT,CASSLYGFTDTQYF,NA,TRBV5-1,NA,TRBJ2-3
TGTGCCAGCAGTTTGTCTCTAGCGGGAGGGTTTTCTAGCACAGATACGCAGTATTTT,CASSLSLAGGFSSTDTQYF,TRBD2,TRBV28,NA,TRBJ2-3
TGTGCCAGCAGTTTACGGGGACTAGCGGGAGGCAGGAGTTACAATGAGCAGTTCTTC,CASSLRGLAGGRSYNEQFF,TRBD2,TRBV27,NA,TRBJ2-1
TGTGCCAGCAGTCCGCCGGGACAGAAGACGGGGGAGCAGTACTTC,CASSPPGQKTGEQYF,TRBD1,TRBV25-1,NA,TRBJ2-7
TGTGCCAGCAGCTACAGGGCGTCACCCCTCCACTTT,CASSYRASPLHF,NA,TRBV7-2,NA,TRBJ1-6
TGCGCCAGCAGCCAAGACCCCTATACGCAGTATTTT,CASSQDPYTQYF,NA,TRBV4-1,NA,TRBJ2-3
TGTGCCAGCAGCGTAGCAGGGGAGCAGTTCTTC,CASSVAGEQFF,NA,TRBV9,NA,TRBJ2-1
TGTGCCAGTAGGACCGGGACAGGGGCTGTGACCGGGGAGCTGTTTTTT,CASRTGTGAVTGELFF,TRBD1,TRBV19,NA,TRBJ2-2
TGTGCCTGGAGTTCCGGGACAGGGGGCGGTGAGACCCAGTACTTC,CAWSSGTGGGETQYF,TRBD1,TRBV30,NA,TRBJ2-5
TGTGCCAGCAGTTACTCGACCCTACAGGGATCCTATGGCTACACCTTC,CASSYSTLQGSYGYTF,NA,TRBV6-5,NA,TRBJ1-2
TGTGCCAGCAGCCAGGGGTCTAGTAACAATGAGCAGTTCTTC,CASSQGSSNNEQFF,NA,TRBV4-2,NA,TRBJ2-1
TGCGCCAGCAGCCCTGAGGGGATCTACGAGCAGTACTTC,CASSPEGIYEQYF,NA,TRBV5-1,NA,TRBJ2-7
TGTGCCAGTAGTATGCGCCGGGCAGAGACCCAGTACTTC,CASSMRRAETQYF,NA,TRBV19,NA,TRBJ2-5
TGTACCAGCAACCGACGGAACACTGAAGCTTTCTTT,CTSNRRNTEAFF,NA,TRBV7-9,NA,TRBJ1-1
TGTGCCAGCAGCGAGGGGGACGCTGTGGCTGGCTACACCTTC,CASSEGDAVAGYTF,NA,TRBV9,NA,TRBJ1-2
TGTGCCAGCAGCTTAGGCAGGCTCCAAGAGACCCAGTACTTC,CASSLGRLQETQYF,NA,TRBV11-2,once,TRBJ2-5
TGTGCCAGCAGCGGAGGGACAGTTCACGAGCAGTACTTC,CASSGGTVHEQYF,NA,TRBV7-9,NA,TRBJ2-7
TGTGCCAGCGCACATCGGCAGGGGATCCAAGAGACCCAGTACTTC,CASAHRQGIQETQYF,NA,TRBV6-8,NA,TRBJ2-5
TGTGCCAGCAGGCCCCCGCCGAGAGAGACCCAGTACTTC,CASRPPPRETQYF,NA,TRBV5-8,NA,TRBJ2-5
TGTGCCATCAGCCCGGGACAGTACTATGGCTACACCTTC,CAISPGQYYGYTF,TRBD1,TRBV10-3,few,TRBJ1-2
TGTGCCAGCAGCCCCGTACGGGGCCCCAACACTGAAGCTTTCTTT,CASSPVRGPNTEAFF,NA,TRBV5-4,NA,TRBJ1-1
TGTGCCAGCAGCTTAGCCGAGCTACAAGAGACCCAGTACTTC,CASSLAELQETQYF,NA,TRBV7-6,NA,TRBJ2-5
TGTGCCAGCAGCTCGCGAGCGGGAGGGTTCCAAGAGACCCAGTACTTC,CASSSRAGGFQETQYF,TRBD2,TRBV7-9,NA,TRBJ2-5
TGTGCCAGCAGCTTAGAGGCAGCCAACAATGAGCAGTTCTTC,CASSLEAANNEQFF,NA,TRBV7-6,NA,TRBJ2-1
TGTGCCAGCAGTTTTATGCCTCCTTGGGGGGGGCAAGAGACCCAGTACTTC,CASSFMPPWGGQETQYF,TRBD2,TRBV27,NA,TRBJ2-5
TGTGCTAGCAGCTCGGACAGGGGTGGCCAAGAGACCCAGTACTTC,CASSSDRGGQETQYF,TRBD1,TRBV7-7,once,TRBJ2-5
TGTGCCAGCTCACCACCGGGGACCGCCCAACAAGAGACCCAGTACTTC,CASSPPGTAQQETQYF,NA,TRBV18,NA,TRBJ2-5
TGTGCCAGCAGATCCTCGGGGGAACAAGGCTACACCTTC,CASRSSGEQGYTF,NA,TRBV6-5,NA,TRBJ1-2
TGCGCCAGCAGCCAAGATTATACGGTCTCTGGGGCCAACGTCCTGACTTTC,CASSQDYTVSGANVLTF,NA,TRBV4-3,NA,TRBJ2-6
TGCGCCAGCAGCCAAGTTATTGGGTACAATGAGCAGTTCTTC,CASSQVIGYNEQFF,NA,TRBV4-1,NA,TRBJ2-1
TGTGCCAGCTCACAAAACAGGGACGAGCAGTACTTC,CASSQNRDEQYF,NA,TRBV18,few,TRBJ2-7
TGTGCCAGCACCCCGGGACCGGGCACCTACAATGAGCAGTTCTTC,CASTPGPGTYNEQFF,NA,TRBV5-6,few,TRBJ2-1
TGTGCTAGTGGTTTGGGCGGCGGCATAGTCCCTTCTGGAAACACCATATATTTT,CASGLGGGIVPSGNTIYF,NA,TRBV12-5,NA,TRBJ1-3
TGCGCCAGCAGCCAAGATCCAAGAGGGAGCACAGATACGCAGTATTTT,CASSQDPRGSTDTQYF,NA,TRBV4-1,few,TRBJ2-3
TGTGCCAGCAGCTTAGAGCCAGACCCCAGAGCAGCTTTCTTT,CASSLEPDPRAAFF,NA,TRBV7-2,NA,TRBJ1-1
TGTGCCACCCAGGACAGGGAGTCTGGCTACACCTTC,CATQDRESGYTF,TRBD1,TRBV6-1,once,TRBJ1-2
TGTGCCAGCAGTTTGTCCACAGGGACTATCTGGGCCCACACACATGATACGCAGTATTTT,CASSLSTGTIWAHTHDTQYF,NA,TRBV27,few,TRBJ2-3
TGTGCCAGCAGTTTACTTGGACTAGCCTACAATGAGCAGTTCTTC,CASSLLGLAYNEQFF,TRBD2,TRBV27,NA,TRBJ2-1
TGCGCCAGCAGCCAACTAGCGGGAGCCCCAGATACGCAGTATTTT,CASSQLAGAPDTQYF,TRBD2,TRBV4-1,NA,TRBJ2-3
TGTGCCAGCAGCTTAAGAGGTTGGGGGAACTACGAGCAGTACTTC,CASSLRGWGNYEQYF,NA,TRBV7-2,NA,TRBJ2-7
TGTGCCAGCAGCCAAGATAGGGGGGTACCTGGAAACACCATATATTTT,CASSQDRGVPGNTIYF,NA,TRBV4-2,NA,TRBJ1-3
TGTGCCAGCAGCTTCGAGGCCCGCTATGGCTACACCTTC,CASSFEARYGYTF,NA,TRBV7-9,NA,TRBJ1-2
TGTGCCAGCAGCTTGGAATATATTGGGCAGGGGAACACTGAAGCTTTCTTT,CASSLEYIGQGNTEAFF,NA,TRBV5-5,NA,TRBJ1-1
TGTGCCAGCAGTAGGGGGAACACTGAAGCTTTCTTT,CASSRGNTEAFF,NA,TRBV6-6,NA,TRBJ1-1
TGTGCCAGCGAGGAGGATGAGCAGTTCTTC,CASEEDEQFF,NA,TRBV25-1,NA,TRBJ2-1
TGTGCCAGCACCGCTCGAGAGACCCAGTACTTC,CASTARETQYF,NA,TRBV27,NA,TRBJ2-5
TGCGCCAGCAGCCAAGGTGTCCACACCGGGGAGCTGTTTTTT,CASSQGVHTGELFF,NA,TRBV4-1,NA,TRBJ2-2
TGTGCCAGCAAGGGGCCGGGCGTCGGCGAGCAGTACTTC,CASKGPGVGEQYF,NA,TRBV6-5,NA,TRBJ2-7
TGTGCCAGCAGTATCGGGCGGACCGGGGAGCTGTTTTTT,CASSIGRTGELFF,NA,TRBV28,NA,TRBJ2-2
TGTGCCAGCAGCCCGTGGGCAGGGGAATGGATTCAGTACTTC,CASSPWAGEWIQYF,NA,TRBV9,NA,TRBJ2-4
TGTGCCAGCAGAGGGACAGATAGCAATCAGCCCCAGCATTTT,CASRGTDSNQPQHF,TRBD1,TRBV6-1,few,TRBJ1-5
TGTGCCAGCAGCCGACATCTCGGGGATAGCAATGAGCAGTTCTTC,CASSRHLGDSNEQFF,NA,TRBV7-9,NA,TRBJ2-1
TGTGCCAGCAGTTCTGCGACAGGGAACTATGGCTACACCTTC,CASSSATGNYGYTF,TRBD1,TRBV28,once,TRBJ1-2
TGTGCCACCAGCAGAGCCCAAGAGACCCAGTACTTC,CATSRAQETQYF,NA,TRBV15,NA,TRBJ2-5
TGTGCCAGCAGTCAGGTTTCAGGGAGCTATGGCTACACCTTC,CASSQVSGSYGYTF,NA,TRBV19,NA,TRBJ1-2
TGTGCCAGTAGTACCTGGGGGACTAACCTCAATGAGCAGTTCTTC,CASSTWGTNLNEQFF,TRBD2,TRBV19,NA,TRBJ2-1